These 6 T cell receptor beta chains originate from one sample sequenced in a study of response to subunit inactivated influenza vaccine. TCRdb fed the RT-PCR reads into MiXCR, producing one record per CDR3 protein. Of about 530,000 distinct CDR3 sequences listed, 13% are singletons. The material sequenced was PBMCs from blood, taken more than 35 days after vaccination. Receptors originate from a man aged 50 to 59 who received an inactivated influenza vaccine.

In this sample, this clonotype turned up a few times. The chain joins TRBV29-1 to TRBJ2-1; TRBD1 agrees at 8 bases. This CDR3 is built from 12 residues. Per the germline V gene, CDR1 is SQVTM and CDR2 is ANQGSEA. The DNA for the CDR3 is TGCAGTGCCGACAGGGGCTACAATGAGCAGTTCTTC. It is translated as CSADRGYNEQFF.

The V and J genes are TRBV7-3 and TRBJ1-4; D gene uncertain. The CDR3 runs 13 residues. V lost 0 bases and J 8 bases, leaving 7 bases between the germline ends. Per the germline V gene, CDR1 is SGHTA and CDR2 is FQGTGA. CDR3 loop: CASSLTYKEKLFF. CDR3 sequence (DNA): TGTGCCAGCAGCTTAACTTATAAGGAAAAACTGTTTTTT.

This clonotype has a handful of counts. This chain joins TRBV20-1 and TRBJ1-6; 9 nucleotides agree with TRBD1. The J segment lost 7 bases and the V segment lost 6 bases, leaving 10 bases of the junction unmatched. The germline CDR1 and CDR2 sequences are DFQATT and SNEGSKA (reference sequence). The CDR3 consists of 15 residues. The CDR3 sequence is CSAEKQGARNSPLHF. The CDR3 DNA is TGCAGTGCGGAAAAACAGGGGGCGAGGAATTCACCCCTCCACTTT.

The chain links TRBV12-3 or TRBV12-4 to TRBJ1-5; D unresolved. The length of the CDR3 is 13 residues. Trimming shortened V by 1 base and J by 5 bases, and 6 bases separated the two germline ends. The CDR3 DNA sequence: TGTGCCAGCAGTTTAGTTATGGATCAGCCCCAGCATTTT. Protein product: CASSLVMDQPQHF.

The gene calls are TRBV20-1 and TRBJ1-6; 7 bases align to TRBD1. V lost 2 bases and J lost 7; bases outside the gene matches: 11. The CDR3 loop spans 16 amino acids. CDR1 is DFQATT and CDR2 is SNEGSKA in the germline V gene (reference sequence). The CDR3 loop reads CSARPSTGNYNSPLHF. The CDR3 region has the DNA TGCAGTGCTAGACCTTCGACAGGGAACTACAATTCACCCCTCCACTTT.

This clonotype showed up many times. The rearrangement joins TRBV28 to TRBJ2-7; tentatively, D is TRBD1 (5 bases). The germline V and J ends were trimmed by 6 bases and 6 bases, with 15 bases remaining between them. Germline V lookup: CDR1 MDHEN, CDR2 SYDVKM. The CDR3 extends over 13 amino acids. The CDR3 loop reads CASSYRGWGEQYF. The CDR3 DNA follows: TGTGCCAGCAGCTATAGGGGCTGGGGCGAGCAGTACTTC. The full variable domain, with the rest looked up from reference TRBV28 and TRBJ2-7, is DVKVTQSSRYLVKRTGEKVFLECVQDMDHENMFWYRQDPGLGLRLIYFSYDVKMKEKGDIPEGYSVSREKKERFSLILESASTNQTSMYLCASSYRGWGEQYFGPGTRLTVT.